This T cell receptor beta chain was identified in a study of blood T cell repertoires in COVID-19. This clone was observed a single time. The protocol was immunoSEQ multiplex PCR, while the TCRdb copy is restricted to in-frame clones and leaves out a portion. The data show about 150,000 clones, about 85% seen once. Germline V CDR1 and CDR2: SNHLY, FYNNEI. This CDR3 is built from 15 residues. Trimming removed 3 bases at V and 1 base at J, with 12 bases between. The V and J genes are TRBV2 and TRBJ1-1, with D possibly being TRBD1 (5 bases). This TCR derives from a man aged 55 to 69 with COVID-19, enrolled during active disease. The sample taken for sequencing was peripheral blood. CDR3 protein: CASSEVGTGNTEAFF. The DNA for the CDR3 is TGTGCCAGCAGTGAGGTGGGAACAGGGAACACTGAAGCTTTCTTT.